These 8 T cell receptor beta chains were sequenced from one sample in a study of technical replicates of blood from a few donors. Only in-frame clones appear in the TCRdb table, and some are missing; sequencing was by immunoSEQ multiplex PCR. This table has approximately 100,000 clones, 96% appearing once. Sequenced: T cells isolated from PBMCs. The receptors come from a human donor in good health.

The chain is built from TRBV7-9 and TRBJ2-1, with TRBD2 identical over 11 bases. There are 17 residues in the CDR3. Germline lookup yields CDR1 SEHNR and CDR2 FQNEAQ (reference sequence). The V and J ends lost 4 bases and 4 bases, in that order; junction bases with no gene match: 9. CDR3 loop: CASSYSRLAGHYNEQFF. DNA of the CDR3: TGTGCCAGCAGCTATTCCCGACTAGCGGGGCATTACAATGAGCAGTTCTTC.

The chain employs TRBV13 and TRBJ2-2, with 9 bases aligning to TRBD1. V lost 1 base to trimming and J lost 5 bases; unmatched junction nucleotides: 8. Germline V CDR1 and CDR2: PRHDT, FYEKMQ (reference sequence). This CDR3 is built from 17 residues. The CDR3 DNA reads as TGTGCCAGCAGCTTAGAACAGGGGGCTTCCGATACCGGGGAGCTGTTTTTT. This encodes CASSLEQGASDTGELFF. The full variable domain, completed using reference TRBV13 and TRBJ2-2, is AAGVIQSPRHLIKEKRETATLKCYPIPRHDTVYWYQQGPGQDPQFLISFYEKMQSDKGSIPDRFSAQQFSDYHSELNMSSLELGDSALYFCASSLEQGASDTGELFFGEGSRLTVL.

The chain couples TRBV30 to TRBJ2-2; tentatively, D is TRBD1 (5 bases). Germline lookup yields CDR1 GTSNPN and CDR2 SVGIG (reference sequence). The CDR3 extends over 15 amino acids. V was cut by 0 bases and J by 4 bases, with 12 bases left in between. CDR3 sequence reads: CAWSVTDTLTGELFF. The CDR3, as DNA: TGTGCCTGGAGTGTCACGGACACCCTCACCGGGGAGCTGTTTTTT.

The V and J genes are TRBV6-5 and TRBJ2-2; D unresolved. The CDR3 consists of 12 residues. Germline CDR1 MNHEY, CDR2 SVGAGI. Trimming removed 6 bases at V and 4 bases at J, with 6 bases between. This chain's CDR3 is CASRTSTGELFF. CDR3 sequence (DNA): TGTGCCAGCAGAACAAGCACCGGGGAGCTGTTTTTT.

V is TRBV10-3 and J is TRBJ1-3; no clear D gene. This CDR3 comprises 15 residues. Germline lookup yields CDR1 ENHRY and CDR2 SYGVKD. V was cut by 1 base and J by 2 bases, with 9 bases left in between. The CDR3 loop reads CAISEYEGAGNTIYF. Here the CDR3 DNA reads TGTGCCATCAGTGAGTACGAGGGAGCTGGAAACACCATATATTTT.

V usage is TRBV11-3 and J usage is TRBJ2-1; 7 bases line up with TRBD1. This CDR3 comprises 17 residues. The germline CDR1 and CDR2 sequences are SGHNT and YENEEA. V shed 1 base and J 7 bases; nucleotides not matched to a gene: 13. CDR3 sequence reads: CASSLVRARGFVNEQFF. DNA for the CDR3: TGTGCCAGCAGCTTAGTACGTGCCAGGGGGTTCGTAAATGAGCAGTTCTTC.

V and J are TRBV6-1 and TRBJ1-5; D perhaps matches TRBD1 (6 bases). Germline V gene sequence: CDR1 MNHNS, CDR2 SASEGT. V lost 7 bases and J 2 bases, leaving 9 bases between the germline ends. The CDR3 sequence is 13 residues long. CDR3 coding DNA: TGTGCCAGCAAGGCAGGGGGCAATCAGCCCCAGCATTTT. Its translation: CASKAGGNQPQHF.

The chain's CDR3 is CASSLHRAYEQYF. CDR3 DNA: TGTGCCAGCAGCTTACACAGGGCCTACGAGCAGTACTTC. The rearrangement links TRBV7-9 to TRBJ2-7, with a weak D call TRBD1 (6 bases). The CDR3 sequence is 13 residues long. CDR1 is SEHNR, CDR2 FQNEAQ, per germline (reference sequence). Trimming left V 2 bases short and J 2 bases short, with 7 bases between.